This record covers a single TCR beta chain. Its specificity is not known. The assay was immunoSEQ multiplex PCR, and TCRdb's table has in-frame clones only and misses some. The repertoire holds around 93,000 clones, with more than 75% as singletons. Autoimmune disease history or systemic immunosuppression barred patients. Samples of blood were obtained at baseline, on cycle 4 day 1, and on cycle 7 day 1. Germline V gene lookup returns CDR1 LNHDA and CDR2 SQIVND (reference sequence). The V and J ends lost 6 bases and 3 bases respectively, with 14 bases between them. CDR3 length equals 15 residues. This specimen belongs to a study of OX40 agonist ivuxolimab in advanced cancers. Study-level background: Patients received ivuxolimab, an agonistic anti-OX40 (CD134) antibody.

Findings of the study overall: At 0.1 to 3.0 mg/kg, clonal expansion of CD4+ and CD8+ blood T cells had occurred by week 6.

The V gene is TRBV19, the J gene TRBJ1-4, with D hard to call. The sequence came from an adult with an advanced solid tumor such as melanoma, head and neck, liver or kidney cancer. Material: CD4+ or CD8+ T cells sorted from blood, obtained in a trial of the OX40 agonist ivuxolimab. The CDR3: CASRDGSRANEKLFF. In DNA, the CDR3 is TGTGCCAGTAGGGACGGCTCGAGGGCTAATGAAAAACTGTTTTTT.